These T cell receptor beta chains were read from a single sample in a study of human T cells and chemical hapten exposure. Each CDR3 protein is one row after TCRdb ran MiXCR on the RACE reads. This sample has 120,000 or so distinct CDR3 sequences, with approximately 13% found just once. The sample consisted of whole blood, taken in connection with sensitization to the hapten diphenylcyclopropenone (DPC). These receptor sequences come from a man aged 18-30 years with alopecia areata. Some clones in this sample may be carry-over from other donors' samples. The conserved cysteine and the conserved F or W are not part of the CDR3 here.

j_call | v_call | cdr3_aa
TRBJ1-6 | TRBV11-3 | ASSPWTGERSPLH
TRBJ2-5 | TRBV28 | ASSPLLYGGGETQY
TRBJ1-5 | TRBV10-2 | ATTTGNSNQPQH
TRBJ1-5 | TRBV6-2/TRBV6-3 | ATANQPQH
TRBJ2-2 | TRBV24-1 | ATSYTGELF
TRBJ2-1 | TRBV6-2/TRBV6-3 | ASSYSPTSGIYNEQF
TRBJ2-1 | TRBV19 | ATSNGADNEQF
TRBJ1-4 | TRBV20-1 | SASRVLNEKLF
TRBJ2-4 | TRBV7-2 | ASSLGDIQY
TRBJ2-5 | TRBV29-1 | SPRDGPQETQY
TRBJ2-1 | TRBV4-3 | ASSRLLAGGINEQF
TRBJ1-4 | TRBV7-9 | ASSRTGFGDEKLF
TRBJ2-7 | TRBV20-1 | SARDLGQGEQY
TRBJ2-3 | TRBV10-2 | ASSQQAQY
TRBJ1-6 | TRBV18 | ASSPGRGSPLH
TRBJ2-2 | TRBV6-2/TRBV6-3 | ASTLTERGNTGELF
TRBJ1-2 | TRBV6-6 | ASTHNTVRPNYGYT
TRBJ1-1 | TRBV10-2 | ASSDDYDTEAF
TRBJ1-5 | TRBV2 | ASSEGTGGQPQH
TRBJ1-5 | TRBV10-2 | ASTPRDSNQPQH
TRBJ2-1 | TRBV5-3 | ARSSKSDNSYNEQF
TRBJ2-1 | TRBV6-2/TRBV6-3 | ASSPAGQGNYEQF
TRBJ2-7 | TRBV28 | ASSFSPGTGDYEQY
TRBJ1-5 | TRBV20-1 | SAAPGDTKNQPQH
TRBJ1-2 | TRBV12-3/TRBV12-4 | ASRLGGTYLYGYT
TRBJ1-1 | TRBV4-3 | ASSQDLGTEAF
TRBJ1-5 | TRBV4-3 | ASSQVHGQPQH
TRBJ2-2 | TRBV19 | ASSNLRTEYTGELF
TRBJ2-1 | TRBV6-5 | ASRSARTSGVGSYNEQF